Listed here are 11 T cell receptor beta chains from one sample, sequenced in a study of blood T cell repertoires in COVID-19. The data were produced by immunoSEQ multiplex PCR, yet TCRdb's version contains in-frame clones alone and is incomplete. Among over 90,000 clones listed, about nine tenths were seen once. The sequenced sample consisted of peripheral blood. The receptors were gathered from a man between 50 and 59 years old with acute or convalescent COVID-19.

This chain uses TRBV6-5 with TRBJ1-2, with TRBD1 matching 7 bases. The length of the CDR3 is 14 residues. The V gene end was trimmed by 6 bases and the J gene end by 1 base; junction bases not matched to a gene: 5. The germline V gene encodes CDR1 MNHEY and CDR2 SVGAGI. Written as DNA, the CDR3 is TGTGCCAGCAGGATACAGGGGATTAACTATGGCTACACCTTC. Its translation is CASRIQGINYGYTF.

The chain couples TRBV5-1 to TRBJ2-7; D unclear. The V gene lost 0 bases and the J gene lost 3 bases, with 10 bases spanning the gap. The CDR3 covers 14 residues. Germline assignment: CDR1 SGHRS and CDR2 YFSETQ. The CDR3 region is CASSLGQLDYEQYF. DNA of the CDR3: TGCGCCAGCAGCTTGGGACAACTCGACTACGAGCAGTACTTC.

The V gene is TRBV18, the J gene TRBJ1-1, with D possibly TRBD1 on 6 matching bases. This CDR3 contains 13 residues. Per the germline V gene, CDR1 is KGHSH and CDR2 is LQKENI. The V and J ends lost 3 bases and 1 base respectively, with 6 bases between them. CDR3 DNA sequence: TGTGCCAGCTCACCGGGACAGAACACTGAAGCTTTCTTT. Amino acid sequence: CASSPGQNTEAFF.

The gene calls are TRBV7-2 and TRBJ2-1, with 8 bases matching TRBD1. This CDR3 is 15 amino acids long. V lost 7 bases, J lost 2 bases, and 7 bases stayed unmatched. Germline lookup yields CDR1 SGHTA and CDR2 FQGNSA. The chain's CDR3 is CASKIYRGTYNEQFF. The CDR3 DNA follows: TGTGCCAGCAAAATCTACAGGGGGACCTACAATGAGCAGTTCTTC.

The rearrangement uses TRBV10-3 and TRBJ1-2; D possibly corresponds to TRBD1 (5 bases). V shed 2 bases and J shed 7 bases, with 14 bases lying between them. Germline V lookup: CDR1 ENHRY, CDR2 SYGVKD. The CDR3 has 14 residues. CDR3 in amino acids: CAISEGRGGFGYTF. The CDR3 DNA sequence: TGTGCCATCAGTGAGGGGAGGGGAGGGTTTGGCTACACCTTC.

V and J are TRBV9 and TRBJ2-7; possibly TRBD2 for D (6 bases). CDR3 length: 14 amino acids. Germline CDR1 is SGDLS and CDR2 is YYNGEE. V lost 3 bases and J lost 0, with 10 bases in between. The CDR3 sequence: CASSESGFSYEQYF. CDR3 bases: TGTGCCAGCAGCGAAAGCGGGTTCTCCTACGAGCAGTACTTC.

J is TRBJ1-2 and V is TRBV10-3; TRBD1 aligns across 9 bases. The CDR3 has 12 amino acids. Per the germline V gene, CDR1 is ENHRY and CDR2 is SYGVKD. Trimming took 7 bases from V and 7 from J; bases not matched to a gene: 4. This CDR3 reads CAINTGGSGYTF. For the CDR3, the DNA is TGTGCCATCAACACAGGGGGCAGTGGCTACACCTTC.

The chain carries TRBV7-2 and TRBJ1-4; D is uncertain. Trimming removed 2 bases from V and 10 bases from J, with 14 bases in between. In germline, CDR1 is SGHTA, CDR2 FQGNSA. This CDR3 has 14 amino acids. The CDR3 bases are TGTGCCAGCAGCTTATCGGATCGAGGCGGAAAACTGTTTTTT. It is translated as CASSLSDRGGKLFF.

The chain couples TRBV21-1 to TRBJ1-4; TRBD1 is the table's D call and was not checked against the DNA. TRBV21-1 is an annotated pseudogene. The CDR3 contains 14 residues. The CDR3 sequence: CASSKGQPNEKLFF. For the CDR3, the DNA is TGTGCCAGCAGCAAGGGACAGCCTAATGAAAAACTGTTTTTT.

This clone has just one count. The CDR3 sequence is CASSLRSGSYNEQFF. As DNA, the CDR3 is TGCGCCAGCAGCTTGCGTAGCGGCTCCTACAATGAGCAGTTCTTC. This chain links TRBV5-1 with TRBJ2-1, with D tentatively TRBD2 (6 bases). The CDR3 is 15 residues long. CDR1 SGHRS and CDR2 YFSETQ come from the germline V gene. Trimming removed 1 base at V and 0 bases at J, with 8 bases between.

The chain employs TRBV30 and TRBJ2-3, with D tentatively TRBD1 (5 bases). The V and J ends lost 2 bases and 1 base respectively, with 7 bases between them. Germline values: CDR1 GTSNPN, CDR2 SVGIG (reference sequence). The CDR3 extends over 13 amino acids. CDR3 coding DNA: TGTGCCTGGAGTAAAGGGGGCACAGATACGCAGTATTTT. Protein: CAWSKGGTDTQYF.